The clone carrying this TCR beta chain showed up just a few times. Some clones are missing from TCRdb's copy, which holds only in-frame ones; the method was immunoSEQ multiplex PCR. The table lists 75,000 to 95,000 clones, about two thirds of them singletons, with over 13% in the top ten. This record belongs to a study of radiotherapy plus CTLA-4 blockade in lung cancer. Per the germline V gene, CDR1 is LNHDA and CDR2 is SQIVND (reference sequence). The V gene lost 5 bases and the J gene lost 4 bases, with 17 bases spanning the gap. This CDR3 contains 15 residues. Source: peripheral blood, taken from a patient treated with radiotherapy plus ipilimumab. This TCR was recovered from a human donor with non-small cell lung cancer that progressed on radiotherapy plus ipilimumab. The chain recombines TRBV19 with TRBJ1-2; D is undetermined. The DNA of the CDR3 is TGTGCCAGTAGTGTTCCTGAGGACCCGGGCTATGGCTACACCTTC. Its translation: CASSVPEDPGYGYTF.